A single sample is the source of the 10 T cell receptor beta chains below, sequenced in a study of shared clonotypes between healthy human individuals. Assay used: immunoSEQ multiplex PCR; TCRdb lists only in-frame clones, some missing. The table has approximately 1.5 million clones, approximately 98.5% seen once; the top ten hold around 0.38%. Input material: naive CD4+ T cells sorted from blood. Sample subset: CD45RA+ positively selected. The receptors were sampled from a young man in good health.

The V call is TRBV27, the J call TRBJ2-5; 7 positions agree with TRBD2. The CDR3 length is 15 residues. V gave up 5 bases and J gave up 5 bases; unmatched junction bases: 11. Germline values: CDR1 MNHEY, CDR2 SMNVEV (reference sequence). The CDR3 region has the DNA TGTGCCAGCAGTCCACGGGGGAGGGCCGGTGAGACCCAGTACTTC. Amino acids: CASSPRGRAGETQYF.

The chain carries TRBV29-1 and TRBJ1-2; D is uncertain. Germline V gene lookup returns CDR1 SQVTM and CDR2 ANQGSEA. The CDR3 extends over 15 amino acids. V gave up 4 bases and J gave up 1 base, with 16 bases separating them. Written as DNA, the CDR3 is TGCAGCGTTGCCCCCACGTTGGAGGGTAACTATGGCTACACCTTC. Protein: CSVAPTLEGNYGYTF.

The rearrangement links TRBV5-1 to TRBJ2-1; 7 positions match TRBD2. Germline lookup yields CDR1 SGHRS and CDR2 YFSETQ. CDR3 size: 14 residues. V was pared by 4 bases and J by 3 bases, with 4 bases of the junction left unmatched. The CDR3 coding sequence is TGCGCCAGCAGCCTACAGCGGGACTACAATGAGCAGTTCTTC. This codes for CASSLQRDYNEQFF.

The rearrangement joins TRBV28 to TRBJ2-3, with 8 bases fitting TRBD1. The CDR3 has 17 residues. Germline-derived CDR1 and CDR2 are MDHEN and SYDVKM. Unmatched junction bases numbered 15, after V lost 5 bases and J lost 5 bases. The CDR3 spells CASSEITPGQVLDTQYF. The CDR3 DNA reads as TGTGCCAGCAGTGAAATAACTCCGGGACAGGTGCTAGATACGCAGTATTTT.

This clone was seen just once. Other nucleotide sequences from this sample produce the same CDR3. The chain joins TRBV11-2 to TRBJ1-2; 9 bases fit TRBD1. This CDR3 region has 13 residues. The germline V gene encodes CDR1 SGHAT and CDR2 FQNNGV. V lost 4 bases and J lost 5; bases outside the gene matches: 2. CDR3 amino acids: CASSSGQGYGYTF. DNA for the CDR3: TGTGCCAGCAGCTCGGGACAGGGTTATGGCTACACCTTC.

This chain joins TRBV19 and TRBJ1-2; 8 bases fit TRBD1. Looked up from germline, CDR1 is LNHDA and CDR2 is SQIVND (reference sequence). V lost 6 bases to trimming and J lost 5 bases; unmatched junction nucleotides: 5. The CDR3 runs 13 residues. This CDR3 is CASRGQEAYGYTF. As DNA, the CDR3 is TGTGCCAGTAGGGGACAGGAAGCGTATGGCTACACCTTC. Combining the CDR3 with reference TRBV19 and TRBJ1-2 gives the whole variable domain DGGITQSPKYLFRKEGQNVTLSCEQNLNHDAMYWYRQDPGQGLRLIYYSQIVNDFQKGDIAEGYSVSREKKESFPLTVTSAQKNPTAFYLCASRGQEAYGYTFGSGTRLTVV.

This chain joins TRBV30 and TRBJ2-6; D could derive from TRBD1 or TRBD2 (6 bases each). Trimming pared 8 bases from V and 0 bases from J, leaving 20 bases between. The germline CDR1 and CDR2 sequences are GTSNPN and SVGIG (reference sequence). This CDR3 comprises 17 residues. DNA of the CDR3: TGTGCCCGGGAGCTTACAGGGCCGAGCTCTGGGGCCAACGTCCTGACTTTC. Translating gives CARELTGPSSGANVLTF.

J is TRBJ1-1 and V is TRBV5-8; D unclear. V lost 9 bases and J lost 0, with 12 bases in between. The germline CDR1 and CDR2 sequences are SGHTS and YDEGEE. The CDR3 has 13 amino acids. The CDR3 DNA reads as TGTGCCACCTCAAATTATATGAACACTGAAGCTTTCTTT. Its protein product is CATSNYMNTEAFF.

This clone showed up just once. This chain uses TRBV7-9 with TRBJ1-2, with 7 bases identical to TRBD1. Germline V gene lookup returns CDR1 SEHNR and CDR2 FQNEAQ (reference sequence). The V and J ends lost 5 bases and 4 bases, in that order; junction bases with no gene match: 7. The CDR3 length is 14 residues. DNA for the CDR3: TGTGCCAGCAGCGCGTCCGGGACAGCCTATGGCTACACCTTC. Residues: CASSASGTAYGYTF.

The V gene is TRBV7-3, the J gene TRBJ2-3, with D unclear. CDR3 length equals 11 residues. Trimming took 6 bases from V and 3 from J, leaving 4 bases between them. Germline V gene data show CDR1 as SGHTA and CDR2 as FQGTGA. CDR3 amino acids: CASRETDTQYF. In nucleotides, the CDR3 is TGTGCCAGCAGAGAAACAGATACGCAGTATTTT.